This TCR beta chain was identified during a study of blood T cell repertoires in COVID-19. Whole-study context: From the United States, Italy and Spain came samples of acute and convalescent COVID-19. T cells, B-cell-depleted T cells, or PBMCs provided the cDNA or gDNA that served as material.

V shed 8 bases and J 7 bases; nucleotides not matched to a gene: 13. The CDR3 consists of 14 residues. CDR1 and CDR2 from the germline V gene are MNHEY and SMNVEV (reference sequence). Source study methods: Estimation of nucleated cell counts relied on the amplification of reference gene primers. The protocol was immunoSEQ multiplex PCR, while the TCRdb copy is restricted to in-frame clones and leaves out a portion. V and J calls plus clone size are reproduced from that table; the DNA served to infer D and trimming. The sample lists tens of thousands of clones, 92% occurring once. The rearrangement uses TRBV27 and TRBJ2-7, with 8 bases fitting TRBD2. Sequenced sample: peripheral blood. The sequence was obtained from a human donor in a cohort sampled during active COVID-19. The DNA for the CDR3 is TGTGCCAGCCAACTGCGGGGGGTCTCAGGGGAGCAGTACTTC. This sequence encodes CASQLRGVSGEQYF.